Below, 20 T cell receptor beta chains from the same sample are listed, as sequenced in a study of T-cell reconstitution after alpha-beta-depleted transplantation in children. Unique molecular identifiers featured in how the TCRbeta library was prepared. In TCRdb, the PCR reads were re-called with MiXCR into one record per CDR3 protein. The table lists hundreds of thousands of distinct CDR3 sequences, around 13% of them singletons. The sequences come from PBMCs, mostly from graft donor cells, collected 360 days after TCRalphabeta/CD19-depleted stem cell transplant. These receptor sequences come from a male patient younger than 18 who had a stem cell transplant for acute myeloid leukemia, so the T cells may come from the graft donor.

V and J are TRBV3-1 and TRBJ1-4, with TRBD1 as a possible D gene (5 bases). The CDR3 is made up of 18 amino acids. The ends were cut back, 6 bases at V and 0 bases at J, with 20 bases in the middle. The V gene's germline CDR1 is LGHDT and CDR2 YNNKEL (reference sequence). Written as DNA, the CDR3 is TGTGCCAGCAGTCCAAACCGACAGAGATCTGCAACTAATGAAAAACTGTTTTTT. This gives the protein CASSPNRQRSATNEKLFF. The full variable domain, its missing parts supplied by reference TRBV3-1 and TRBJ1-4, is DTAVSQTPKYLVTQMGNDKSIKCEQNLGHDTMYWYKQDSKKFLKIMFSYNNKELIINETVPNRFSPKSPDKAHLNLHINSLELGDSAVYFCASSPNRQRSATNEKLFFGSGTQLSVL.

This chain connects TRBV29-1 to TRBJ2-7, with D possibly TRBD2 on 6 matching bases. CDR1 and CDR2 from the germline V gene are SQVTM and ANQGSEA. Trimming took off 8 bases at V and 4 bases at J, with 12 bases between the two ends. The length of the CDR3 is 11 residues. The CDR3 reads CSSGTQYEQYF. CDR3 nucleotide sequence: TGCAGCTCCGGGACTCAATACGAGCAGTACTTC.

Only a few counts were recorded for this clonotype. The rearrangement links TRBV20-1 to TRBJ2-7, with a weak D call TRBD1 (5 bases). Trimming shortened V by 2 bases and J by 2 bases, and 13 bases separated the two germline ends. CDR3 size: 14 residues. Germline V lookup: CDR1 DFQATT, CDR2 SNEGSKA (reference sequence). The CDR3 protein is CSARTDSGPYEQYF. CDR3 DNA sequence: TGCAGTGCTAGAACCGACAGTGGGCCCTACGAGCAGTACTTC.

This chain links TRBV7-3 with TRBJ2-2; a possible D gene is TRBD1 (6 bases). Between the trimmed V and J ends, which lost 4 bases and 5 bases, there was a span of 14 bases. The CDR3 totals 15 residues. In germline, CDR1 is SGHTA, CDR2 FQGTGA. CDR3 sequence reads: CASSSAGRGTGELFF. The CDR3 DNA is TGTGCCAGCAGCTCTGCGGGCAGGGGAACCGGGGAGCTGTTTTTT.

Ten or more counts support this clonotype. The chain has TRBV11-2 and TRBJ2-7; D is perhaps TRBD1 (6 bases). The V end was cut by 1 base, the J end by 4 bases, with 17 bases between. Germline loops: CDR1 SGHAT, CDR2 FQNNGV. The CDR3 runs to 16 residues. CDR3 amino acids: CASSLAGRGEPYEQYV. CDR3 nucleotides: TGTGCCAGCAGCTTAGCTGGCAGGGGTGAACCTTACGAGCAGTACGTC.

The J gene is TRBJ1-4, the V gene TRBV4-3; D not resolved. This CDR3 has 17 residues. Between the trimmed V and J ends, which lost 3 bases and 4 bases, there was a span of 18 bases. Germline CDR1 reads LGHNA; CDR2 reads YSLEER. Here the CDR3 reads CASSHGMIDMVNEKLFF. The CDR3 coding sequence is TGCGCCAGCAGCCATGGAATGATCGACATGGTTAATGAAAAACTGTTTTTT.

Ten or more counts support this clonotype. The rearrangement joins TRBV28 to TRBJ2-5, with D unclear. This CDR3 is built from 12 residues. Germline V gene sequence: CDR1 MDHEN, CDR2 SYDVKM. V lost 5 bases and J 5 bases, leaving 9 bases between the germline ends. CDR3 nucleotide sequence: TGTGCCAGCAGTAAGGAGTGGGAGACCCAGTACTTC. It is translated as CASSKEWETQYF.

At least ten counts were recorded for this clonotype. The V call is TRBV6-2 or TRBV6-3, the J call TRBJ2-2; 8 positions agree with TRBD1. Germline V gives CDR1 MNHEY, CDR2 SVGEGT. The CDR3 is 15 amino acids. V was pared by 6 bases and J by 4 bases, with 7 bases of the junction left unmatched. CDR3 loop: CASRTRGQGTGELFF. The CDR3 region has the DNA TGTGCCAGCAGGACCAGGGGGCAGGGCACCGGGGAGCTGTTTTTT.

At least ten counts were recorded for this clonotype. V usage is TRBV20-1 and J usage is TRBJ2-3; 7 bases line up with TRBD2. The J segment lost 1 base and the V segment lost 2 bases, leaving 3 bases of the junction unmatched. Germline loops: CDR1 DFQATT, CDR2 SNEGSKA (reference sequence). The CDR3 is made up of 14 amino acids. This chain's CDR3 is CSARWAGGTDTQYF. The CDR3 DNA sequence: TGCAGTGCTAGATGGGCGGGAGGCACAGATACGCAGTATTTT.

This clonotype has only a few counts. The chain couples TRBV4-2 to TRBJ1-3, with 8 bases lining up with TRBD1. CDR1 is LGHNA and CDR2 is YNFKEQ in the germline V gene. The J segment lost 4 bases and the V segment lost 1 base, leaving 6 bases of the junction unmatched. CDR3 length: 16 residues. The DNA for the CDR3 is TGTGCCAGCAGCCAAGCTCAGGGGGCGTTGGGAAACACCATATATTTT. Protein: CASSQAQGALGNTIYF.

This clonotype has a count of ten or more. V usage is TRBV29-1 and J usage is TRBJ1-1, with 9 nucleotides matching TRBD1. J was trimmed by 14 bases and V by 5 bases; bases with no gene match: 9. This CDR3 is 11 amino acids long. The germline CDR1 and CDR2 sequences are SQVTM and ANQGSEA. The CDR3 sequence: CSVTGGVPAFF. The CDR3 DNA reads TGCAGCGTTACAGGGGGCGTCCCTGCCTTCTTT. Based on the CDR3 plus reference TRBV29-1 and TRBJ1-1, the full variable domain is SAVISQKPSRDICQRGTSLTIQCQVDSQVTMMFWYRQQPGQSLTLIATANQGSEATYESGFVIDKFPISRPNLTFSTLTVSNMSPEDSSIYLCSVTGGVPAFFGQGTRLTVV.

This clonotype was recorded a few times. This chain connects TRBV7-8 to TRBJ1-2; a possible D gene is TRBD1 (6 bases). Trimming took 1 base from V and 6 from J, leaving 15 bases between them. Germline assignment: CDR1 SGHVS and CDR2 FQNEAQ. This CDR3 is 15 amino acids long. This CDR3 is CASSLVIRGADGYTF. Written as DNA, the CDR3 is TGTGCCAGCAGCTTAGTGATCAGGGGAGCGGATGGCTACACCTTC.

The chain combines TRBV23-1 with TRBJ2-7, with TRBD2 as a possible D gene (5 bases). TRBV23-1 is assigned to the ORF class and has an uncertain function. V shed 1 base and J shed 3 bases, with 13 bases lying between them. CDR3 length: 15 residues. The CDR3 reads CASSQYLAWDYEQYF. CDR3 nucleotides: TGCGCCAGCAGTCAATACTTAGCGTGGGACTACGAGCAGTACTTC.

This clonotype was detected only a few times. V and J are TRBV20-1 and TRBJ2-7; D not resolved. The CDR3 has 12 amino acids. Germline V lookup: CDR1 DFQATT, CDR2 SNEGSKA (reference sequence). Between the trimmed V and J ends, which lost 0 bases and 4 bases, there was a span of 7 bases. The CDR3 reads CSARDRAYEQYF. The CDR3 nucleotides are TGCAGTGCTAGAGATCGCGCTTACGAGCAGTACTTC.

This clonotype was picked up a small number of times. The chain combines TRBV6-2 or TRBV6-3 with TRBJ2-7, with D tentatively TRBD2 (6 bases). The CDR3 has 16 amino acids. The V gene lost 0 bases and the J gene lost 1 base, with 13 bases spanning the gap. The germline gives CDR1 MNHEY, CDR2 SVGEGT. In DNA form, the CDR3 reads TGTGCCAGCAGTTACTCCCCTAGCGAAAATTCCTACGAGCAGTACTTC. It encodes CASSYSPSENSYEQYF.

This clonotype appeared a few times. The chain joins TRBV28 to TRBJ2-2, with D uncertain. CDR1 is MDHEN and CDR2 is SYDVKM in the germline V gene. V was shortened by 4 bases and J by 6 bases, with 18 bases between the two germline ends. The CDR3 spans 16 residues. CDR3 sequence: CASSSLVLYKAGELFF. The CDR3 DNA reads as TGTGCCAGCAGTTCCTTGGTGCTTTATAAAGCCGGGGAGCTGTTTTTT.

This clonotype was counted ten times or more. The germline gene is not matched at one end of the junction; a read error may be the cause. The chain carries TRBV7-3 and TRBJ2-1; the D is unclear. Germline-derived CDR1 and CDR2 are SGHTA and FQGTGA. This CDR3 is built from 15 residues. The chain's CDR3 is CASSLTRSSYNEQFF. The CDR3 region has the DNA TGTGCCAGCAGTTTAACGAGGAGCTCCTACAATGAGCAGTTCTTC.

This clonotype was detected only a few times. J is TRBJ2-1 and V is TRBV9; D remains unclear. CDR1 and CDR2 (germline): SGDLS, YYNGEE. Deletions cut 0 bases from V and 5 bases from J, with 9 bases between. The CDR3 runs 14 residues. This CDR3 reads CASSVVGGNNEQFF. The CDR3 bases are TGTGCCAGCAGCGTAGTAGGTGGGAACAATGAGCAGTTCTTC.

The V gene is TRBV4-2, the J gene TRBJ1-2; weak D call: TRBD1 (5 bases). V was shortened by 1 base and J by 4 bases, with 13 bases between the two germline ends. The germline V gene encodes CDR1 LGHNA and CDR2 YNFKEQ. This CDR3 comprises 15 residues. The chain's CDR3 is CASSQAGGGSYGYTF. CDR3 sequence (DNA): TGTGCCAGCAGCCAAGCGGGTGGGGGGTCCTATGGCTACACCTTC.

This clonotype has at least ten counts. The chain uses TRBV20-1 and TRBJ2-1; D not certain. This CDR3 region has 13 residues. Trimming left V 2 bases short and J 6 bases short, with 11 bases between. In germline, CDR1 is DFQATT, CDR2 SNEGSKA (reference sequence). The CDR3 protein is CSARYSPSNEQFF. CDR3 nucleotides: TGCAGTGCTAGATACTCCCCTAGCAATGAGCAGTTCTTC.